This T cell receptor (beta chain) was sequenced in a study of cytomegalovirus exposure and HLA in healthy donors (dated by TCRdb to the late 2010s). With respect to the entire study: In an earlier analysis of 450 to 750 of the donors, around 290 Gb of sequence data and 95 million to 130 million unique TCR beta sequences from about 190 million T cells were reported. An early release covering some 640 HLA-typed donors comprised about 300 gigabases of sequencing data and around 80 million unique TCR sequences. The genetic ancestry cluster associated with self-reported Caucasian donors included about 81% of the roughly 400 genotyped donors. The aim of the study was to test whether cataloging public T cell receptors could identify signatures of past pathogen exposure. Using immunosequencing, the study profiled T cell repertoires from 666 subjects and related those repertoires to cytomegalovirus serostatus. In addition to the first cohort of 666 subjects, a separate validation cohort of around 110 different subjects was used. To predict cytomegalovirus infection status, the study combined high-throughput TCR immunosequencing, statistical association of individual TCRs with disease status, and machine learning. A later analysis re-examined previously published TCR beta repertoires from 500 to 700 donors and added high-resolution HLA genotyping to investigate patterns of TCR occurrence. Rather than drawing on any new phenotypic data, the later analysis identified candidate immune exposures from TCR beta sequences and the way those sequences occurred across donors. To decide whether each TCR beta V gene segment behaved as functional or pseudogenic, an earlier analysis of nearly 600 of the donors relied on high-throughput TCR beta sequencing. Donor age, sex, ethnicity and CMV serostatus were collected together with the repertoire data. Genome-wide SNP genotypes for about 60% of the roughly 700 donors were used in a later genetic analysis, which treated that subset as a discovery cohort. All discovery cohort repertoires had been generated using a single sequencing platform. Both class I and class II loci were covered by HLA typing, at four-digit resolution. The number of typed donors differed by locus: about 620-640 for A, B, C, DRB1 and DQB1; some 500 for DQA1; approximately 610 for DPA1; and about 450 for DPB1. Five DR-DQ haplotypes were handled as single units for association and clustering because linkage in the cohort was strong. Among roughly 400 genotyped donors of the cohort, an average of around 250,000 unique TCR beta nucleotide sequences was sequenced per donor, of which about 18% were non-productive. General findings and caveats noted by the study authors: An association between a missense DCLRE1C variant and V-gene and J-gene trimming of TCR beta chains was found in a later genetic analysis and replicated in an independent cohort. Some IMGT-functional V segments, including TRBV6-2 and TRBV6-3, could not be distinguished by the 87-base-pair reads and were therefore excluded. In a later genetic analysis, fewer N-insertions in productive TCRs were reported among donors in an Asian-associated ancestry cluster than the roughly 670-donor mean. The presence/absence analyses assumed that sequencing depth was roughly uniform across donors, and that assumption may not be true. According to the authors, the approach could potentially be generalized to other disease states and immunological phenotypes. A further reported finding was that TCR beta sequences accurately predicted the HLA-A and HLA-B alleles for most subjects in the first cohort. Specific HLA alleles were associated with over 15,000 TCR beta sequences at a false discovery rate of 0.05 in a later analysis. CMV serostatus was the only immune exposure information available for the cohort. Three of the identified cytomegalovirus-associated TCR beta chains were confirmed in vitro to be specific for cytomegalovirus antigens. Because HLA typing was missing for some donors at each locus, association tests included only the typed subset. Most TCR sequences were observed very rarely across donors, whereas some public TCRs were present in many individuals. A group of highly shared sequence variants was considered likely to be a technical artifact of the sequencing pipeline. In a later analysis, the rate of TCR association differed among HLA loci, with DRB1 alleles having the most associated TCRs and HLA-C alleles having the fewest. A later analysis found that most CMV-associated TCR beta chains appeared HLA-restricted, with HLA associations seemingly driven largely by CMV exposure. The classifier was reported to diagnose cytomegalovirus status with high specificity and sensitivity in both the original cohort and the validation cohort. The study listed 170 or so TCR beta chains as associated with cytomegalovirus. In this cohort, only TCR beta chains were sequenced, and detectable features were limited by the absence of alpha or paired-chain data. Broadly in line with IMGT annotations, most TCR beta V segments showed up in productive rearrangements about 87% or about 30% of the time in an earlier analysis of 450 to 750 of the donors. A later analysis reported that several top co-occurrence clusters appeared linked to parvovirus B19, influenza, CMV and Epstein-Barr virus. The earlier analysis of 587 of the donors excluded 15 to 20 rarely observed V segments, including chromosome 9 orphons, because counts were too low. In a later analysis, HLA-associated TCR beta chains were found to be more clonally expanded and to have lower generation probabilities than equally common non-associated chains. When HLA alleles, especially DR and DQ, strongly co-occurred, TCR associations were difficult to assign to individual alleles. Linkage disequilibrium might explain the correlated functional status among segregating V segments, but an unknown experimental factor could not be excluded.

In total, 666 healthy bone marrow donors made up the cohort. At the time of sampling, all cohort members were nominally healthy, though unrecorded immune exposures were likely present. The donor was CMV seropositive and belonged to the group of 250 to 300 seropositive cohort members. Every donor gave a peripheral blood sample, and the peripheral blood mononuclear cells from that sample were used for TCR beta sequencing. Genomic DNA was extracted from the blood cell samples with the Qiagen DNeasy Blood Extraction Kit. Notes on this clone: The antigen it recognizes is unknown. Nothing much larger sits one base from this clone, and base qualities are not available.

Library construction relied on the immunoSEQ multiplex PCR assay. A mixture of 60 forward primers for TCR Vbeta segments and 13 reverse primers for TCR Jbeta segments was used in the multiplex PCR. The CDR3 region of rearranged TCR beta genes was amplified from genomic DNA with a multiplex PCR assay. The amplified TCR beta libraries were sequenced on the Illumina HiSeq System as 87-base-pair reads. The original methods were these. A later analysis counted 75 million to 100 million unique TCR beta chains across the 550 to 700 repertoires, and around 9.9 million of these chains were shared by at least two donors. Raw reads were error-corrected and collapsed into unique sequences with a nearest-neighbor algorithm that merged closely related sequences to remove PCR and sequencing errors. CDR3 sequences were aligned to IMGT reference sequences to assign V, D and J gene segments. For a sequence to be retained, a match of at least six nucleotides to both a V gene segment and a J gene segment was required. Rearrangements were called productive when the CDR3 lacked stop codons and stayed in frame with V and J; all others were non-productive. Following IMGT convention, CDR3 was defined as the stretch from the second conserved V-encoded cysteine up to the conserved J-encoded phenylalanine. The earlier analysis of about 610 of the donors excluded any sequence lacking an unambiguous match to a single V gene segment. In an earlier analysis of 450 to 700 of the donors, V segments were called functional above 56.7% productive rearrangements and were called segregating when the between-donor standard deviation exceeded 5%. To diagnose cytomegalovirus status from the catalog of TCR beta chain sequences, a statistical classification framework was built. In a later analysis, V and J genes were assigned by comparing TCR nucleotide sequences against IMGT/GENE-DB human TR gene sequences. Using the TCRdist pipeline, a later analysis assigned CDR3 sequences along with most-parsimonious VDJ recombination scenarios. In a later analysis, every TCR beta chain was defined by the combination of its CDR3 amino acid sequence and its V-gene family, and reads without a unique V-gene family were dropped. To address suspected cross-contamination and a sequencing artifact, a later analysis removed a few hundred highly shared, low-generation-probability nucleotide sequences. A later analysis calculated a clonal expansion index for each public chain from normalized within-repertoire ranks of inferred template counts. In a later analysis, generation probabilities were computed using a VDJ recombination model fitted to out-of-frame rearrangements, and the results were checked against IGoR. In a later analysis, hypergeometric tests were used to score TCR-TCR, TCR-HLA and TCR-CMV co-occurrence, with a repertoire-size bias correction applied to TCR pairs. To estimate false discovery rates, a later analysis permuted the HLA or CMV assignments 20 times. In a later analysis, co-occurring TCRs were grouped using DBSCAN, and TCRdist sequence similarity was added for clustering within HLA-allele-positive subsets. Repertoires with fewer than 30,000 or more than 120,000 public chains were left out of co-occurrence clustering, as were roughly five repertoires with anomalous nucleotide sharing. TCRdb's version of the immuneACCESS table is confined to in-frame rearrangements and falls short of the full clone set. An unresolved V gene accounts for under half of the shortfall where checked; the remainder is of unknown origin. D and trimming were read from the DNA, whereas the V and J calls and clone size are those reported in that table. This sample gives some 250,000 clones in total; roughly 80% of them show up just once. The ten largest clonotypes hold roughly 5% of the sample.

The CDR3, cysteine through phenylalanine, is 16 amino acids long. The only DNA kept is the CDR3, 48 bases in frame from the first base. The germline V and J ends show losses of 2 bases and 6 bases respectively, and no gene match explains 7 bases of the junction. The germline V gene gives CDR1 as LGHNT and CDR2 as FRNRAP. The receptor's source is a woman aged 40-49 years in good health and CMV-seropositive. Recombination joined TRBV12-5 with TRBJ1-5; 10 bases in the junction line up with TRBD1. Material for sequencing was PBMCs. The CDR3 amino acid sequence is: CASGLLTGGAGQPQHF. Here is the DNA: TGTGCTAGTGGTTTGCTGACAGGGGGCGCGGGTCAGCCCCAGCATTTT.